This entry is about one T cell receptor (beta chain). The specificity of this receptor is unknown. Within one base of it there is no much larger clone, and no base qualities were kept. This sample was included in a study of cytomegalovirus exposure and HLA in healthy donors (dated by TCRdb to the late 2010s). Describing the broader study: In an earlier analysis of fewer than 750 of the donors, 276 Gb of sequence data and 120 million or so unique TCR beta sequences from roughly 180 million T cells were reported. Besides the first cohort of 666 subjects, a separate validation cohort made up of around 120 different subjects was used. In an earlier analysis of roughly 540 of the donors, high-throughput TCR beta sequencing was used to judge whether each TCR beta V gene segment behaved as functional or pseudogenic. On average, roughly 240,000 unique TCR beta nucleotide sequences were sequenced per donor among roughly 430 genotyped donors of the cohort, with about 19% of those sequences being non-productive. Among the roughly 410 genotyped donors, 81% belonged to the genetic ancestry cluster associated with self-reported Caucasian donors. HLA typing included class I and class II loci at four-digit resolution. All discovery cohort repertoires had been generated using a single sequencing platform. Four to six DR-DQ haplotypes were handled as single units for association and clustering, since linkage in the cohort was strong. Typing coverage differed by locus: A, B, C, DRB1 and DQB1 were typed in about 620-630 donors, DQA1 in roughly 510, DPA1 in 600 to 610, and DPB1 in just under 490. The study aimed to test whether signatures of past pathogen exposure could be identified by cataloging public T cell receptors. Using immunosequencing, the study profiled T cell repertoires from 550 to 750 subjects and related those repertoires to cytomegalovirus serostatus. A later analysis re-examined previously published TCR beta repertoires from about 700 donors and added high-resolution HLA genotyping to investigate patterns of TCR occurrence. Genome-wide SNP genotypes for about 65% of the 666 donors were used in a later genetic analysis, which treated that subset as a discovery cohort. An early release covering roughly 580 HLA-typed donors comprised about 300 gigabases of sequencing data and about 90 million unique TCR sequences. Donor age, sex, ethnicity and CMV serostatus were compiled together with the repertoire data. High-throughput TCR immunosequencing, statistical association of individual TCRs with disease status, and machine learning were combined to predict cytomegalovirus infection status. Rather than drawing on any new phenotypic data, the later analysis identified candidate immune exposures from TCR beta sequences and the way those sequences occurred across donors. What the work shows at the level of the full study, not this receptor alone: A further reported finding was that TCR beta sequences accurately predicted the HLA-A and HLA-B alleles for most subjects in the first cohort. In vitro tests confirmed that a few of the cytomegalovirus-associated TCR beta chains recognize cytomegalovirus antigens. The earlier analysis of 587 of the donors excluded some 16 rarely observed V segments, including chromosome 9 orphons, because counts were too low. Several of the top co-occurrence clusters appeared to be linked to parvovirus B19, influenza, CMV and Epstein-Barr virus, according to a later analysis. Some IMGT-functional V segments, including TRBV6-2 and TRBV6-3, could not be distinguished by the 87-base-pair reads and were therefore excluded. A later analysis found that HLA-associated TCR beta chains were more clonally expanded and had lower generation probabilities than equally common non-associated chains. In a later analysis, some 18,000 TCR beta sequences were associated with specific HLA alleles at a false discovery rate of 0.05. Compared with the roughly 710-donor mean, donors in an Asian-associated ancestry cluster had fewer N-insertions in productive TCRs, according to a later genetic analysis. CMV serostatus was the only immune exposure information available for the cohort. Most TCR sequences were observed very rarely across donors, whereas some public TCRs were present in many individuals. A cluster of highly shared sequence variants was judged likely to be a technical artifact of the sequencing pipeline. HLA typing was unavailable for some donors at each locus, so association tests used only the typed subset. The presence/absence analyses assumed that sequencing depth was roughly uniform across donors, and that assumption may not be true. This cohort had only TCR beta chains sequenced, and the lack of alpha or paired-chain data limited which features could be detected. Broadly in line with IMGT annotations, most TCR beta V segments showed up in productive rearrangements about 87% or about 30% of the time in an earlier analysis of some 590 of the donors. A later analysis found that TCR association rates varied across HLA loci, with DRB1 alleles showing the most associated TCRs and HLA-C alleles the fewest. The authors suggested that the approach could potentially be generalized to other disease states and immunological phenotypes. A total of some 180 TCR beta chains were listed by the study as associated with cytomegalovirus. Correlated functional status among segregating V segments might be attributable to linkage disequilibrium, but an unknown experimental factor could not be ruled out. The classifier was reported to diagnose cytomegalovirus status with high specificity and sensitivity in both the original and validation cohorts. Assigning TCR associations to individual alleles was difficult when HLA alleles, especially DR and DQ, strongly co-occurred. V-gene and J-gene trimming of TCR beta chains was associated with a missense DCLRE1C variant in a later genetic analysis, and the association was replicated in an independent cohort. According to a later analysis, most CMV-associated TCR beta chains appeared to be HLA-restricted, and the HLA associations seemed to be driven largely by CMV exposure.

Trimming costs V 4 bases and J 1 base, and their ends lie 16 bases apart. CDR1 and CDR2 are read off the germline V gene (reference sequence) as LNHDA and SQIVND. From the cysteine through the phenylalanine, the CDR3 covers 16 amino acids. The retained sequence is limited to the CDR3, 48 bases, with the frame set at the first base. The cohort consisted of 600 to 750 healthy bone marrow donors. At the time of sampling, all cohort members were nominally healthy, though unrecorded immune exposures were likely present. The donor tested CMV seropositive and was one of the 289 seropositive cohort members. A peripheral blood sample was provided by each donor, and peripheral blood mononuclear cells were used for TCR beta sequencing. The Qiagen DNeasy Blood Extraction Kit was used to extract genomic DNA from the blood cell samples. Library preparation employed the immunoSEQ multiplex PCR assay. A mixture of 60 forward primers for TCR Vbeta segments and 13 reverse primers for TCR Jbeta segments was used in the multiplex PCR. The CDR3 region of rearranged TCR beta genes was amplified from genomic DNA by a multiplex PCR assay. Amplified TCR beta libraries were sequenced as 87-base-pair reads on the Illumina HiSeq System. Per the original workflow: In a later analysis, 77 million or so unique TCR beta chains were counted across the approximately 670 repertoires, and roughly 11 million of these chains were shared by at least two donors. To remove PCR and sequencing errors, raw reads were error-corrected and collapsed into unique sequences using a nearest-neighbor algorithm that merged closely related sequences. CDR3 sequences were aligned to IMGT reference sequences to assign V, D and J gene segments. Each retained sequence needed at least a six-nucleotide match to both a V gene segment and a J gene segment. Rearrangements were called productive when the CDR3 lacked stop codons and stayed in frame with V and J; all others were non-productive. CDR3 was defined according to IMGT convention as the region running from the second conserved V-encoded cysteine to the conserved J-encoded phenylalanine. The earlier analysis of around 640 of the donors excluded sequences that lacked an unambiguous match to a single V gene segment. In an earlier analysis of approximately 590 of the donors, V segments were called functional above 56.7% productive rearrangements and were called segregating when the between-donor standard deviation exceeded 5%. A statistical classification framework was built to diagnose cytomegalovirus status from the catalog of TCR beta chain sequences. In a later analysis, V and J genes were assigned by comparing TCR nucleotide sequences against IMGT/GENE-DB human TR gene sequences. A later analysis assigned CDR3 sequences and most-parsimonious VDJ recombination scenarios with the TCRdist pipeline. In a later analysis, each TCR beta chain was defined by its CDR3 amino acid sequence together with its V-gene family, and reads without a unique V-gene family were excluded. In a later analysis, a few hundred highly shared, low-generation-probability nucleotide sequences were removed to address suspected cross-contamination and a sequencing artifact. In a later analysis, a clonal expansion index for each public chain was calculated from normalized within-repertoire ranks of inferred template counts. In a later analysis, generation probabilities were computed with a VDJ recombination model fitted to out-of-frame rearrangements, and the resulting probabilities were checked against IGoR. Hypergeometric tests were used in a later analysis to score TCR-TCR, TCR-HLA and TCR-CMV co-occurrence, with a repertoire-size bias correction applied to the TCR pairs. False discovery rates were estimated in a later analysis by permuting HLA or CMV assignments 20 times. In a later analysis, co-occurring TCRs were grouped using DBSCAN, with TCRdist sequence similarity added in when clustering inside HLA-allele-positive subsets. Co-occurrence clustering excluded repertoires with fewer than 30,000 or more than 120,000 public chains, plus five with anomalous nucleotide sharing. Here the immuneACCESS table is served through TCRdb, limited to in-frame sequences with V and J called. Missing clones are a known gap in these copies; in checked studies unresolved V genes cover under half, and the rest lacks a known reason. From that table come the V and J calls and clone size; the DNA was used to work out D and trimming. The table for this sample lists around 140,000 clones; around 78% of them were counted only once. The top ten clonotypes cover 2% to 3% of the sample.

The clonotype was recovered from a woman aged 18-30 years in good health and CMV-seropositive. Sequencing input: PBMCs. The chain is assembled from TRBV19 and TRBJ1-1; TRBD1 is a weak D gene call, 6 bases matching. The CDR3 reads as follows: CASSTDTGKGNTEAFF. The sequenced DNA is TGTGCCAGTAGTACAGATACAGGGAAGGGGAACACTGAAGCTTTCTTT.